These 23 T cell receptor beta chains came from one sample sequenced in a study of early T cells in non-severe SARS-CoV-2 infection (dated by TCRdb to 2020 to 2023). To prepare the library, 5' RACE was applied. Sequencing took place on a NextSeq 500. TCRdb reworked the public reads: Q25 trimming with fastp, MiXCR clone assembly, productive beta chains retained. A single entry per CDR3 protein holds the most common genes and DNA from its merged rows. The sample has approximately 22,000 distinct CDR3 sequences on record, more than 5% of them singletons. Clones ranked in the top ten supply about 14% of the sample. Sequenced material: whole blood, taken at baseline. These receptors were taken from an adult who was a healthcare worker with PCR-confirmed SARS-CoV-2 infection or an uninfected control (not recorded which).

This clonotype came up a few times. The chain joins TRBV27 to TRBJ2-1; 7 bases align to TRBD1. CDR1 is MNHEY, CDR2 SMNVEV, per germline (reference sequence). There are 14 residues in the CDR3. The trim removed 8 bases at V and 2 bases at J, leaving 6 bases unmatched. The CDR3 DNA follows: TGTGCCAGCCAAGGGACAGTGACCTACAATGAGCAGTTCTTC. It translates to CASQGTVTYNEQFF.

J is TRBJ2-3 and V is TRBV7-9, with TRBD2 matching over 11 bases. Germline loops: CDR1 SEHNR, CDR2 FQNEAQ (reference sequence). After removal of 3 bases from V and 2 bases from J, the junction contained 4 bases not matched to a gene. This CDR3 has 16 amino acids. The CDR3 region is CASSLGLAVITDTQYF. The CDR3 bases are TGTGCCAGCAGCTTGGGACTAGCGGTCATCACAGATACGCAGTATTTT.

This clonotype was counted ten times or more. V usage is TRBV5-1 and J usage is TRBJ2-7; 8 bases agree with TRBD1. CDR1 and CDR2 from the germline V gene are SGHRS and YFSETQ. The length of the CDR3 is 15 residues. Germline trimming cut 4 bases from V and 2 bases from J; bases unmatched to any gene: 8. CDR3 protein: CASSPGTGDTYEQYF. For the CDR3, the DNA is TGCGCCAGCAGCCCCGGGACAGGCGATACCTACGAGCAGTACTTC.

V gene TRBV11-3 combines with J gene TRBJ2-2; tentatively, D is TRBD1 (6 bases). The germline CDR1 and CDR2 sequences are SGHNT and YENEEA. V was trimmed by 5 bases and J by 7 bases, leaving 11 bases between them. This CDR3 is built from 13 residues. CDR3 coding DNA: TGTGCCAGCAGCGAACAGGGTGGCGGGGAGCTGTTTTTT. Protein: CASSEQGGGELFF.

This clonotype was counted at least ten times. The CDR3 region has the DNA TGTGCCAGCAGCTGGATGACAGAGTCGAAAGAGACCCAGTACTTC. Amino acid sequence: CASSWMTESKETQYF. The gene calls are TRBV12-3 or TRBV12-4 and TRBJ2-5, with D perhaps matching TRBD1 (5 bases). This CDR3 has 15 residues. The germline V and J ends were trimmed by 6 bases and 3 bases, with 17 bases remaining between them.

The chain couples TRBV5-1 to TRBJ2-5, with D perhaps matching TRBD2 (6 bases). The CDR3 spans 14 residues. V shed 4 bases and J shed 2 bases, with 12 bases lying between them. The germline V gene encodes CDR1 SGHRS and CDR2 YFSETQ. CDR3 nucleotides: TGCGCCAGCAGCCCGCCGGGGGTTCAAGAGACCCAGTACTTC. This codes for CASSPPGVQETQYF.

The sample holds a few counts of this clonotype. V is TRBV7-3 and J is TRBJ2-5; D unclear. V lost 5 bases and J lost 5, with 12 bases in between. CDR3 length: 13 residues. Germline V gene data show CDR1 as SGHTA and CDR2 as FQGTGA. In nucleotides, the CDR3 is TGTGCCAGCAGCCCCCGGGTTGGGGAGACCCAGTACTTC. Its translation is CASSPRVGETQYF.

This clonotype occurred many times. The chain employs TRBV7-6 and TRBJ2-5; no firm D call. V was clipped by 4 bases and J by 5 bases, with 5 bases between them. The germline gives CDR1 SGHVS, CDR2 FNYEAQ. CDR3 size: 11 residues. Here the CDR3 reads CASSSRETQYF. In nucleotides, the CDR3 is TGTGCCAGCAGCTCCCGGGAGACCCAGTACTTC.

This clonotype came up many times. This chain links TRBV10-3 with TRBJ2-7; 9 positions match TRBD2. This CDR3 region has 15 residues. Germline assignment: CDR1 ENHRY and CDR2 SYGVKD. V lost 8 bases and J lost 0; bases outside the gene matches: 8. CDR3 nucleotides: TGTGCCATCCAGGATAGCGGGGGTGTCTCCTACGAGCAGTACTTC. This encodes CAIQDSGGVSYEQYF.

This clonotype was seen at least ten times. The rearrangement links TRBV10-2 to TRBJ2-7, with 10 bases lining up with TRBD1. The CDR3 runs to 16 residues. CDR1 WSHSY and CDR2 SAAADI come from the germline V gene. V trimming: 4 bases; J trimming: 2 bases; junction bases outside the gene matches: 8. CDR3 sequence: CASSAVGGQGPYEQYF. The CDR3, as DNA: TGCGCCAGCAGTGCGGTTGGGGGACAGGGGCCCTACGAGCAGTACTTC.

In nucleotides, the CDR3 is TGCGCCAGCACGGGTTTAGCCAAAAACATTCAGTACTTC. It codes for CASTGLAKNIQYF. The rearrangement joins TRBV5-1 to TRBJ2-4; D not certain. V lost 6 bases to trimming and J lost 0 bases, with 7 bases between them. Germline V gene data show CDR1 as SGHRS and CDR2 as YFSETQ. The CDR3 loop spans 13 amino acids.

The gene calls are TRBV25-1 and TRBJ1-4; no firm D call. V was cut by 1 base and J by 4 bases, with 13 bases left in between. Germline loops: CDR1 MGHDK, CDR2 SYGVNS. This CDR3 comprises 16 residues. CDR3 loop: CASSESDGKLNEKLFF. The CDR3 DNA reads as TGTGCCAGCAGTGAATCGGACGGGAAACTTAATGAAAAACTGTTTTTT.

As to this clonotype: A much larger clone sits a single nucleotide away, making a read error possible. This likely comes from a read error, as the CDR3 has no conserved phenylalanine or tryptophan at its end. The gene calls are TRBV7-2 and TRBJ1-3; the D gene is possibly TRBD1 (6 bases). The CDR3 spans 13 residues. Between the trimmed V and J ends, which lost 4 bases and 4 bases, there was a span of 8 bases. Germline loops: CDR1 SGHTA, CDR2 FQGNSA. CDR3 residues: CASSSDRGNTIYI. CDR3 coding DNA: TGTGCCAGCAGCTCGGACAGAGGAAACACCATATATATT.

The V call is TRBV18, the J call TRBJ2-7; no clear D. Trimming took 3 bases from V and 3 from J, leaving 6 bases between them. In germline, CDR1 is KGHSH, CDR2 LQKENI. The CDR3 runs to 12 residues. CDR3 in DNA: TGTGCCAGCTCACCCGCCGGCTACGAGCAGTACTTC. This encodes CASSPAGYEQYF.

This clonotype was observed a handful of times. V is TRBV6-6 and J is TRBJ1-1; 8 nucleotides agree with TRBD1. Germline-derived CDR1 and CDR2 are MNHNY and SVGAGI (reference sequence). J gave up 10 bases and V 5 bases, and 6 bases lay outside the gene matches. The CDR3 spans 12 residues. The CDR3 DNA reads as TGTGCCAGCAGTGAAACAGGGGGGTTAGCTTTCTTT. Protein product: CASSETGGLAFF.

There are a few counts of this clonotype. At one end the junction does not follow the germline gene, possibly because of a read error. The chain recombines TRBV13 with TRBJ2-6; tentative D call: TRBD1 (5 bases). The germline gives CDR1 PRHDT, CDR2 FYEKMQ (reference sequence). CDR3 size: 15 residues. CDR3 loop: CASRKTASGANVLIF. The CDR3 bases are TGTGCCAGCAGAAAGACAGCTTCTGGGGCCAACGTCCTGATTTTC.

This clonotype occurred many times. The V gene is TRBV20-1, the J gene TRBJ1-2, with D tentatively TRBD1 (6 bases). CDR1 DFQATT and CDR2 SNEGSKA come from the germline V gene (reference sequence). The CDR3 length is 14 residues. V shed 3 bases and J shed 4 bases, with 15 bases lying between them. The CDR3 nucleotides are TGCAGTGCTAGCATCGGGGGCTCGGCCTATGGCTACACCTTC. Encoded protein: CSASIGGSAYGYTF.

This clonotype was detected only a few times. V usage is TRBV11-2 and J usage is TRBJ2-2, with D tentatively TRBD1 (6 bases). V lost 3 bases and J 3 bases, leaving 8 bases between the germline ends. The CDR3 has 14 residues. The germline gives CDR1 SGHAT, CDR2 FQNNGV. This CDR3 reads CASSLTGYTGELFF. DNA of the CDR3: TGTGCCAGCAGCTTGACAGGTTACACCGGGGAGCTGTTTTTT. The full variable domain, in which reference TRBV11-2 and TRBJ2-2 provide the parts outside the CDR3, is EAGVAQSPRYKIIEKRQSVAFWCNPISGHATLYWYQQILGQGPKLLIQFQNNGVVDDSQLPKDRFSAERLKGVDSTLKIQPAKLEDSAVYLCASSLTGYTGELFFGEGSRLTVL.

This clonotype was detected a few times. The chain is built from TRBV7-6 and TRBJ1-2, with D perhaps TRBD1 (5 bases). The CDR3 consists of 15 residues. Germline-derived CDR1 and CDR2 are SGHVS and FNYEAQ. V shed 1 base and J shed 6 bases, with 15 bases lying between them. CDR3 amino acids: CASSLDGAPTDGYTF. The CDR3 coding sequence is TGTGCCAGCAGCTTAGATGGGGCCCCAACAGATGGCTACACCTTC.

This clonotype came up many times. This chain links TRBV7-2 with TRBJ1-1; 7 bases align to TRBD1. This CDR3 comprises 13 residues. V dropped 7 bases and J dropped 4; count of bases not matched to a gene: 6. Germline CDR1 reads SGHTA; CDR2 reads FQGNSA. CDR3 in amino acids: CASKQGQSTEAFF. The CDR3 DNA sequence: TGTGCCAGCAAACAGGGGCAGAGCACTGAAGCTTTCTTT.

This clonotype was seen repeatedly, ten times or more. This chain connects TRBV7-2 to TRBJ1-2; TRBD1 matches 9 bases. Germline CDR1 reads SGHTA; CDR2 reads FQGNSA. The CDR3 sequence is 14 residues long. J was trimmed by 8 bases and V by 5 bases; bases with no gene match: 9. The CDR3 reads CASSVRDRVRGYTF. In DNA form, the CDR3 reads TGTGCCAGCAGCGTCCGGGACAGGGTACGGGGCTACACCTTC.

Only a few counts were recorded for this clonotype. The chain employs TRBV30 and TRBJ1-2, with D unclear. The CDR3 is 13 residues long. V lost 5 bases, J lost 4 bases, and 14 bases lay in between. Germline V gene sequence: CDR1 GTSNPN, CDR2 SVGIG (reference sequence). The CDR3 bases are TGTGCCTGGTCCGACCCCGCGGGCTATGGCTACACCTTC. It is translated as CAWSDPAGYGYTF.

This clonotype has a count of ten or more. The chain links TRBV7-9 to TRBJ2-7; D perhaps matches TRBD1 (6 bases). The CDR3 has 13 amino acids. The ends were cut back, 7 bases at V and 3 bases at J, with 13 bases in the middle. In germline, CDR1 is SEHNR, CDR2 FQNEAQ (reference sequence). The CDR3: CASISGQSYEQYF. Here the CDR3 DNA reads TGTGCCAGCATCTCGGGACAAAGCTACGAGCAGTACTTC.